A selection of T cell receptor beta chains follows, all from one sample in a study of blood T cell repertoires in COVID-19. Repertoires were generated with immunoSEQ multiplex PCR, while TCRdb's copy carries only in-frame clones and drops some. The sample records roughly 150,000 clones, 82% being singletons. Material for sequencing was peripheral blood. Every receptor here comes from a human donor with acute or convalescent COVID-19. The donor label of this sample is uncertain. Both conserved end residues are part of each CDR3. The D gene is left open where the match is weak. A row's size may be missing; if present it is once, few, many or a size class.

D: -; J: TRBJ2-1; V: TRBV2; size: -; DNA: TGTGCCAGCAAGGCCCAGAGGAATGAGCAGTTCTTC; CDR3: CASKAQRNEQFF
D: -; J: TRBJ1-2; V: TRBV6-5; size: -; DNA: TGTGCCGCAAGCAGCGGGGTGCGAGGCTATGGCTACACCTTC; CDR3: CAASSGVRGYGYTF
D: TRBD2; J: TRBJ2-1; V: TRBV19; size: -; DNA: TGTGCCAGTAGTATAAGCCTACGGCTAGCGGGGAGCAATGAGCAGTTCTTC; CDR3: CASSISLRLAGSNEQFF
D: -; J: TRBJ2-1; V: TRBV20-1; size: once; DNA: TGCAGTGCTAGAGATTCCAGGAAGCAGTTCTTC; CDR3: CSARDSRKQFF
D: -; J: TRBJ1-5; V: TRBV15; size: -; DNA: TGTGCCACCAGCAGAGATCTGGTGGCAGGGCTCTCTCAGCCCCAGCATTTT; CDR3: CATSRDLVAGLSQPQHF
D: TRBD1; J: TRBJ1-3; V: TRBV5-5; size: -; DNA: TGTGCCAGCAGCCAGGGACAGGACTTTGGAAACACCATATATTTT; CDR3: CASSQGQDFGNTIYF
D: -; J: TRBJ1-3; V: TRBV9; size: few; DNA: TGTGCCAGCAGCCCGGGTCCCCGAACGGCTGGAAACACCATATATTTT; CDR3: CASSPGPRTAGNTIYF
D: TRBD1; J: TRBJ2-5; V: TRBV5-6; size: few; DNA: TGTGCCAGCAGCCCCGGACAGGGGGGCCAAGAGACCCAGTACTTC; CDR3: CASSPGQGGQETQYF
D: TRBD1; J: TRBJ1-6; V: TRBV5-1; size: -; DNA: TGCGCCAGCAGTACAGGGGACCTTAATTCACCCCTCCACTTT; CDR3: CASSTGDLNSPLHF
D: TRBD1; J: TRBJ1-2; V: TRBV20-1; size: -; DNA: TGCAGTGCTAGTGGTAGGCCGGGACAGAGGGATGGCTACACCTTC; CDR3: CSASGRPGQRDGYTF
D: TRBD2; J: TRBJ2-3; V: TRBV5-4; size: -; DNA: TGTGCCAGCAGCTTGGCGTTAGCGGGATCTAGCACAGATACGCAGTATTTT; CDR3: CASSLALAGSSTDTQYF